Listed here is a single T cell receptor (beta chain). Its target is not known. The sample is drawn from a study of T-cell memory formation after mild COVID-19. Study context: The study found TCR clusters largely donor specific.

One entry per CDR3 protein results from TCRdb running MiXCR on the 5' RACE reads. The table has roughly 110,000 distinct CDR3 sequences, about 18% seen once. The CDR3 has 13 amino acids. Trimming shortened V by 4 bases and J by 6 bases, and 13 bases separated the two germline ends. In germline, CDR1 is GTSNPN, CDR2 SVGIG (reference sequence). Study-wide results and caveats: Those CD4+ clones that contracted were mainly in CM and EM (CD8+ ones in EMRA). Clones that got smaller from day 15 to 85 had even CD4/CD8, while clones growing later tipped toward CD4+. There were some responding clones in pre-infection memory, which suggested that cross-reactive memory had joined.

The genes are TRBV30 and TRBJ2-1; D gene uncertain. The sample consisted of PBMCs or a T cell subset sorted from them (not recorded which). The sequence was obtained from an adult woman who had mild COVID-19 (a few samples of this study predate the infection). Cell type and time point are not known. In DNA form, the CDR3 reads TGTGCCTGGACCCTATCGGGTGCCAATGAGCAGTTCTTC. It specifies CAWTLSGANEQFF.